What follows describes a single T cell receptor (beta chain). What antigen it recognizes has not been identified. The CDR3, from cysteine to phenylalanine, totals 13 residues. No DNA sequence was recorded. From the germline V gene (reference sequence), CDR1 is DFQATT and CDR2 is SNEGSKA. This sample was included in a study of T cells expressing NK-cell markers (dated by TCRdb to about 2020). A note on the overall study: In sorted CD3+CD56+NKG2C+, CD3+CD56+NKG2C- and CD3+CD56-NKG2C+ T-cell subsets from about 8 donors, TCR beta-chain repertoires were profiled. Of the eight sequenced donors, seven were found to be HCMV-seropositive and one was found to be HCMV-seronegative. Randomly selected healthy volunteers, three men and five women, were used as the eight sequenced donors. Illumina HiSeq 2000/2500, MiSeq or NextSeq was used to sequence libraries as 2 x 150 bp reads. Paper-wide results and their limitations: In more than five donors, the dominant CD3+CD56+NKG2C+ clonotypes were found to rank among the top 10 CD8+ clonotypes and to make up about 1.0-7.0% of CD8+ T cells. It remained unclear whether the expanded NKG2C-expressing T cell clones were specific for HCMV antigens. Those dominant clonotypes were again the most abundant among CD3+CD56-NKG2C+ cells in a handful of donors, at about 25-65%.

The instrument was an Illumina HiSeq 2000. TCR beta cDNA libraries were made by 5'RACE template switching that added a universal primer site and unique molecular identifiers. cDNA synthesis was primed from the TCR beta constant segment, followed by two successive PCR amplification steps. In the original analysis: MIGEC was used to demultiplex reads and group the reads by UMI, and MiTCR was used to assemble and quantify clonotypes. To remove erroneous sequences, TCR cDNA sequences were retained only when supported by two or more reads. The tcR package was used for downstream repertoire analysis, and clonotypes were matched across fractions by CDR3 nucleotide sequence plus V segment. VDJmatch was used to annotate antigen specificity against VDJdb, with one amino acid substitution in CDR3 permitted. TCRdb reprocessed the raw reads; every CDR3 protein sequence is a single record, and DNA is not supplied. The V and J calls shown here were made by TCRdb, not taken from the authors' results. The table held for this sample gives about 170,000 distinct CDR3 sequences. In total, the top ten clones hold about 19% of the sample.

A commercial ELISA kit detecting HCMV-specific IgG in serum was used to determine HCMV serostatus. Ficoll density gradient centrifugation was used to isolate peripheral blood mononuclear cells from blood. This chain is built from TRBV20-1 and TRBJ1-2; the D call from TCRdb, TRBD1, cannot be confirmed without DNA. Material: blood T cells: a sorted CD56 or NKG2C T cell subset, CD4+ or CD8+ T cells, or bulk PBMC T cells (not recorded which). This receptor was obtained from a man between 18 and 69 years old in good health. The CDR3 sequence is CSADRGLYYGYTF.